This TCR beta chain came from a study of blood T cell repertoires in COVID-19. Study context: Spain, Italy and the United States supplied samples that represented acute and convalescent COVID-19. Sources were T cells, B-cell-depleted T cells, or PBMCs; the material itself was cDNA or gDNA.

Sequenced by immunoSEQ multiplex PCR; TCRdb stores in-frame clones only, minus some. In the table there are around 59,000 clones, around 70% of which are singletons. This clone was counted only a few times. V shed 2 bases and J 11 bases; nucleotides not matched to a gene: 14. There are 15 residues in the CDR3. The germline CDR1 and CDR2 sequences are SGHDN and FVKESK. Material for sequencing was peripheral blood. This clonotype was sampled from a woman in her fifties or sixties with active or convalescent COVID-19. V usage is TRBV14 and J usage is TRBJ2-7; 8 positions agree with TRBD1. CDR3 bases: TGTGCCAGCAGCCAAACCTTCCCCGGGACAGGTTGGAAGTACTTC. Its protein is CASSQTFPGTGWKYF.